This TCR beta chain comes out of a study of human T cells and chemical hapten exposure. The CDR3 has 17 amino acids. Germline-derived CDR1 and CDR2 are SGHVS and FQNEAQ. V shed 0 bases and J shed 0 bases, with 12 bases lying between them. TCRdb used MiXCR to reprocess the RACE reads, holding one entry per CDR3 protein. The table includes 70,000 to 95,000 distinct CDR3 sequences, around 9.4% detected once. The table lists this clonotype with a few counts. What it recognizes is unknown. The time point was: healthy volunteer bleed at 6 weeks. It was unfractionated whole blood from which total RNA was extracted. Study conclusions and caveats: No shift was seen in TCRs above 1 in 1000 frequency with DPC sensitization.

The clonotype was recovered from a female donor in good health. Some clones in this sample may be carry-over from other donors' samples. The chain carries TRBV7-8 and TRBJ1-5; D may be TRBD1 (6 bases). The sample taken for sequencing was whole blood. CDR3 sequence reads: CASSLALRGDSNQPQHF. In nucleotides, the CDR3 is TGTGCCAGCAGCTTAGCGCTAAGGGGGGATAGCAATCAGCCCCAGCATTTT.